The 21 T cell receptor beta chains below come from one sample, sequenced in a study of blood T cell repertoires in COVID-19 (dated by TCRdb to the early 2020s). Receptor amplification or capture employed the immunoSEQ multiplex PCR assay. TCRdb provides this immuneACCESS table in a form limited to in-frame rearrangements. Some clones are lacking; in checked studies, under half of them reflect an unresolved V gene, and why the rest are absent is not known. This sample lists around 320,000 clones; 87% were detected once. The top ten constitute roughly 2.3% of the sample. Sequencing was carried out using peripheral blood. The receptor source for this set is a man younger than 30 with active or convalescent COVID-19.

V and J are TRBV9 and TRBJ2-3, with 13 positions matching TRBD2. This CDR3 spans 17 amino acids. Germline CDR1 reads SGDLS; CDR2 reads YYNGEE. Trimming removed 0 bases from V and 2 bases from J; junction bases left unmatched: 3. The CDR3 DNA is TGTGCCAGCAGCGTAGGACTAGCGGGAGGCCCCACAGATACGCAGTATTTT. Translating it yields CASSVGLAGGPTDTQYF.

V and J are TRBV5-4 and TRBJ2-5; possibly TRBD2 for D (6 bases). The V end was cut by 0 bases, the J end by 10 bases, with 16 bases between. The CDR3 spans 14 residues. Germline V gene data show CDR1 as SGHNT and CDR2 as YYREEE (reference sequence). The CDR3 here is CASSLGPGVEFQYF. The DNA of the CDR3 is TGTGCCAGCAGCTTGGGGCCGGGAGTTGAGTTCCAGTACTTC.

The CDR3: CASSRELDRVETGELFF. DNA for the CDR3: TGCGCCAGCAGCCGAGAGTTGGACAGGGTTGAAACCGGGGAGCTGTTTTTT. V gene TRBV4-3 combines with J gene TRBJ2-2; 8 nucleotides align to TRBD1. Germline CDR1 and CDR2: LGHNA and YSLEER. The V segment lost 4 bases and the J segment 5 bases; nucleotides outside the gene matches: 12. This CDR3 has 17 amino acids.

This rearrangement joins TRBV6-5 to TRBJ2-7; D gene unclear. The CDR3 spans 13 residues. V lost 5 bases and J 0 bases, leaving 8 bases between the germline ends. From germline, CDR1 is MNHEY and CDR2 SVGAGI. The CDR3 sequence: CASSQELSYEQYF. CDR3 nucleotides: TGTGCCAGCAGTCAGGAACTCTCCTACGAGCAGTACTTC.

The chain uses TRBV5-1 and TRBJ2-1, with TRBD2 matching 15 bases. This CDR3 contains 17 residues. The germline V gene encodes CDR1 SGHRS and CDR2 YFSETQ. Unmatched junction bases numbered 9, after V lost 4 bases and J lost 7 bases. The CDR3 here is CASSRGLAGGVGNEQFF. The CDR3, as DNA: TGCGCCAGCAGCAGGGGACTAGCGGGAGGAGTAGGGAATGAGCAGTTCTTC. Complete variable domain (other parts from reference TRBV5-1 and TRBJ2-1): KAGVTQTPRYLIKTRGQQVTLSCSPISGHRSVSWYQQTPGQGLQFLFEYFSETQRNKGNFPGRFSGRQFSNSRSEMNVSTLELGDSALYLCASSRGLAGGVGNEQFFGPGTRLTVL.

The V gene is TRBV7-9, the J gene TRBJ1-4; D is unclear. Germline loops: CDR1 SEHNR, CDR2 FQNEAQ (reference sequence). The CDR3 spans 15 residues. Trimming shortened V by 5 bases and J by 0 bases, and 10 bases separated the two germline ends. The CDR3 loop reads CASSQGEATNEKLFF. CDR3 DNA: TGTGCCAGCAGCCAAGGAGAAGCAACTAATGAAAAACTGTTTTTT. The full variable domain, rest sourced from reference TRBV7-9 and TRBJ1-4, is DTGVSQNPRHKITKRGQNVTFRCDPISEHNRLYWYRQTLGQGPEFLTYFQNEAQLEKSRLLSDRFSAERPKGSFSTLEIQRTEQGDSAMYLCASSQGEATNEKLFFGSGTQLSVL.

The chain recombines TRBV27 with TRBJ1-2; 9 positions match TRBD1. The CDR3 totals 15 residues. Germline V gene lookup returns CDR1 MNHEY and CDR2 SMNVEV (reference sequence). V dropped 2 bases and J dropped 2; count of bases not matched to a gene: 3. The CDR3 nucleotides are TGTGCCAGCAGTTTAGGGGGACAGGGAAACTATGGCTACACCTTC. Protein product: CASSLGGQGNYGYTF.

Here the CDR3 reads CASSIVTGVYNEQFF. The DNA for the CDR3 is TGTGCCAGTAGTATAGTGACGGGGGTCTACAATGAGCAGTTCTTC. The chain joins TRBV19 to TRBJ2-1; a weak D match, TRBD2 (6 bases). V lost 1 base, J lost 3 bases, and 10 bases lay in between. The CDR3 runs 15 residues. CDR1 and CDR2 from the germline V gene are LNHDA and SQIVND (reference sequence).

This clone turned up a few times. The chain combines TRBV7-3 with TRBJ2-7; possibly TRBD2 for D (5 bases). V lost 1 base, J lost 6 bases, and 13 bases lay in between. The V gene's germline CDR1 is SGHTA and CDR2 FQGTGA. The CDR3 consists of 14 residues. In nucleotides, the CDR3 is TGTGCCAGCAGCTTAATAGCCGGTGGAGGCGAGCAGTACTTC. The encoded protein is CASSLIAGGGEQYF.

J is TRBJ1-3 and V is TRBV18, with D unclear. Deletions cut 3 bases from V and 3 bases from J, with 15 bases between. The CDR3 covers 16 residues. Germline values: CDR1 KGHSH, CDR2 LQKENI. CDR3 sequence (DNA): TGTGCCAGCTCACCTCAATCAGCGACGGGTGGAAACACCATATATTTT. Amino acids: CASSPQSATGGNTIYF. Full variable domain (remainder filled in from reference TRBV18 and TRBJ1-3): NAGVMQNPRHLVRRRGQEARLRCSPMKGHSHVYWYRQLPEEGLKFMVYLQKENIIDESGMPKERFSAEFPKEGPSILRIQQVVRGDSAAYFCASSPQSATGGNTIYFGEGSWLTVV.

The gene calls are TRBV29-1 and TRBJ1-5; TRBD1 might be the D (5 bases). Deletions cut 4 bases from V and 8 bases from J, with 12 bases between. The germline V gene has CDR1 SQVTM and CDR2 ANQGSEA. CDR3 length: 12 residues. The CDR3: CSVVSGGEPQHF. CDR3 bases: TGCAGCGTTGTTTCCGGGGGGGAGCCCCAGCATTTT. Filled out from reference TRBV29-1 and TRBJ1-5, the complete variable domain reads SAVISQKPSRDICQRGTSLTIQCQVDSQVTMMFWYRQQPGQSLTLIATANQGSEATYESGFVIDKFPISRPNLTFSTLTVSNMSPEDSSIYLCSVVSGGEPQHFGDGTRLSIL.

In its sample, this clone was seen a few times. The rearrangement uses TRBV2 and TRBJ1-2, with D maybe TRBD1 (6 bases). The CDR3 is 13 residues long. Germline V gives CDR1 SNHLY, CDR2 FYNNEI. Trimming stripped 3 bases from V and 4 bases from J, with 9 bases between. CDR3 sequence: CASSEGALYGYTF. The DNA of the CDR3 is TGTGCCAGCAGTGAGGGGGCCCTCTATGGCTACACCTTC.

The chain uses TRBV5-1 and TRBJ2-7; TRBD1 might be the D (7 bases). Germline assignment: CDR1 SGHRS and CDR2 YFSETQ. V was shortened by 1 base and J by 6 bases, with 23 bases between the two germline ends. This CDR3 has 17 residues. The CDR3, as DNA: TGCGCCAGCAGCTTGTCCCCGTTCGACAGGGCCGGGGGCGAGCAGTACTTC. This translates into CASSLSPFDRAGGEQYF.

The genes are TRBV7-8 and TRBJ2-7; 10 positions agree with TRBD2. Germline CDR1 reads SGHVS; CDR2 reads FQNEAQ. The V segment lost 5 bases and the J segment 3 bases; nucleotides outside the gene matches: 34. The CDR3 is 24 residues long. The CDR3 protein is CASSPRPEPKRGPGISGRIYEQYF. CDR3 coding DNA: TGTGCCAGCAGCCCCCGCCCGGAGCCTAAGAGGGGGCCGGGGATTAGCGGGAGGATCTACGAGCAGTACTTC. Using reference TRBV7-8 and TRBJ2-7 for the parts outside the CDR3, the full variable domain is GAGVSQSPRYKVAKRGQDVALRCDPISGHVSLFWYQQALGQGPEFLTYFQNEAQLDKSGLPSDRFFAERPEGSVSTLKIQRTQQEDSAVYLCASSPRPEPKRGPGISGRIYEQYFGPGTRLTVT.

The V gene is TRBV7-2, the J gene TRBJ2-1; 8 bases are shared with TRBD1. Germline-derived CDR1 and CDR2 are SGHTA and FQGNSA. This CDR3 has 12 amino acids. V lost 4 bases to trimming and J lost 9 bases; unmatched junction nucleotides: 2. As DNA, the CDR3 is TGTGCCAGCAGCTCGACAGGGGTTGAGCAGTTCTTC. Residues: CASSSTGVEQFF.

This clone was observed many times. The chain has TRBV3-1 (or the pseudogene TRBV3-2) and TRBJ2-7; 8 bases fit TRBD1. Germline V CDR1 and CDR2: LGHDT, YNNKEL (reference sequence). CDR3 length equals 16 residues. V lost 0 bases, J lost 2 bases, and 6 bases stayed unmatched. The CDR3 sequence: CASSQDATGVAYEQYF. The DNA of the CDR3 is TGTGCCAGCAGCCAAGATGCGACAGGGGTTGCCTACGAGCAGTACTTC.

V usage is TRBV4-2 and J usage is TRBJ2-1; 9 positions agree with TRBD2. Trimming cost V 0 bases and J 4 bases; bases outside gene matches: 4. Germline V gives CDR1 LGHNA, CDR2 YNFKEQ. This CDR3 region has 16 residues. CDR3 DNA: TGTGCCAGCAGCCAAGATGCGGGAGGGGGATACAATGAGCAGTTCTTC. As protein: CASSQDAGGGYNEQFF.

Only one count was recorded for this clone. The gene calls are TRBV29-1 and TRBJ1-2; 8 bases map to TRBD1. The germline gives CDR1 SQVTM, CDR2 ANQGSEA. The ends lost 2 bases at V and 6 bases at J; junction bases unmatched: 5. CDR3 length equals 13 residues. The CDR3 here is CSVETGQGHGYTF. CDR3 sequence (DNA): TGCAGCGTTGAAACAGGACAGGGTCATGGCTACACCTTC. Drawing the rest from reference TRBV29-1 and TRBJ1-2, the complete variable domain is SAVISQKPSRDICQRGTSLTIQCQVDSQVTMMFWYRQQPGQSLTLIATANQGSEATYESGFVIDKFPISRPNLTFSTLTVSNMSPEDSSIYLCSVETGQGHGYTFGSGTRLTVV.

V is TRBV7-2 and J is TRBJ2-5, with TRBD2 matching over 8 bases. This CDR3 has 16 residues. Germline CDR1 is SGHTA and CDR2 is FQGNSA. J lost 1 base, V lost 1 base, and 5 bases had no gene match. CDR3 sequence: CASSLVPGGIQETQYF. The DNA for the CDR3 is TGTGCCAGCAGCTTAGTGCCGGGGGGGATCCAAGAGACCCAGTACTTC.

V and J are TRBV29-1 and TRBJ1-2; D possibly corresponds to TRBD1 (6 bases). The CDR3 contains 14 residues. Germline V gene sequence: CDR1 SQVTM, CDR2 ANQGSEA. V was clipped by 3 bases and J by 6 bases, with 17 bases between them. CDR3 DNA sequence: TGCAGCGTTGATTCGTGGGGACAACTGGATGGCTACACCTTC. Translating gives CSVDSWGQLDGYTF.

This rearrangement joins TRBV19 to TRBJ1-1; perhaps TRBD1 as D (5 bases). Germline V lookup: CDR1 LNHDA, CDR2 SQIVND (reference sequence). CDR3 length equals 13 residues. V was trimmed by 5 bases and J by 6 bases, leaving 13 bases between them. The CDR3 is CASSFGGYAEAFF. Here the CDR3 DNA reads TGTGCCAGTAGTTTTGGGGGGTACGCTGAAGCTTTCTTT. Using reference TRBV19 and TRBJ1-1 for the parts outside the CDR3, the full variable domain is DGGITQSPKYLFRKEGQNVTLSCEQNLNHDAMYWYRQDPGQGLRLIYYSQIVNDFQKGDIAEGYSVSREKKESFPLTVTSAQKNPTAFYLCASSFGGYAEAFFGQGTRLTVV.